The 7 T cell receptor beta chains in this list originate from one sample, sequenced in a study of blood T cells in healthy people across ages. Through a sample-barcoded 5' primer and a J-beta primer mix, a second PCR was run for about 7 to 12 cycles. TCRdb re-analysed the 5' RACE reads in MiXCR, keeping a single row per CDR3 protein. The sample shows approximately 1.5 million distinct CDR3 sequences, under 55% of them seen only once. The sequenced sample consisted of blood. These receptors were obtained from a woman aged 18-29 years in good health.

This clonotype has more than one count but fewer than ten. The chain employs TRBV29-1 and TRBJ2-7, with D tentatively TRBD2 (5 bases). The CDR3 has 13 amino acids. Trimming stripped 7 bases from V and 7 bases from J, with 20 bases between. Per the germline V gene, CDR1 is SQVTM and CDR2 is ANQGSEA. The CDR3 region is CSATGNARTEQYF. The CDR3, as DNA: TGCAGCGCAACGGGGAACGCGAGGACTGAGCAGTACTTC.

The V call is TRBV20-1, the J call TRBJ2-5; unclear D gene. Germline V lookup: CDR1 DFQATT, CDR2 SNEGSKA (reference sequence). The ends were cut back, 8 bases at V and 0 bases at J, with 16 bases in the middle. This CDR3 has 14 residues. The CDR3 DNA sequence: TGCAGTACATCTGGCCGAGGCGACCAAGAGACCCAGTACTTC. Protein sequence: CSTSGRGDQETQYF.

The J gene is TRBJ1-2, the V gene TRBV9, with D possibly matching TRBD1 (6 bases). The length of the CDR3 is 14 residues. In germline, CDR1 is SGDLS, CDR2 YYNGEE. Trimming removed 1 base from V and 5 bases from J, with 12 bases in between. The CDR3 spells CASSVTGAAYGYTF. CDR3 bases: TGTGCCAGCAGCGTAACGGGGGCGGCATATGGCTACACCTTC.

The rearrangement joins TRBV12-3 or TRBV12-4 to TRBJ2-7; D might be TRBD2 (7 bases). Trimming left V 5 bases short and J 0 bases short, with 20 bases between. This CDR3 is built from 17 residues. CDR3 sequence reads: CASSPSWGGPNSYEQYF. CDR3 nucleotides: TGTGCCAGCAGTCCCAGCTGGGGGGGCCCGAACTCCTACGAGCAGTACTTC.

There are a few counts of this clonotype. This chain connects TRBV9 to TRBJ2-1; the D call may be TRBD1 or TRBD2 (6 bases each). In germline, CDR1 is SGDLS, CDR2 YYNGEE. The CDR3 has 14 amino acids. The V gene lost 2 bases and the J gene lost 8 bases, with 14 bases spanning the gap. The CDR3 sequence: CASSVGRGRDEQFF. The CDR3 DNA follows: TGTGCCAGCAGCGTGGGCCGGGGGCGCGATGAGCAGTTCTTC. Full variable domain (rest looked up from reference TRBV9 and TRBJ2-1): DSGVTQTPKHLITATGQRVTLRCSPRSGDLSVYWYQQSLDQGLQFLIQYYNGEERAKGNILERFSAQQFPDLHSELNLSSLELGDSALYFCASSVGRGRDEQFFGPGTRLTVL.

This clonotype was counted once. The V and J genes are TRBV27 and TRBJ2-1, with D hard to call. The J call is in doubt because the DNA end fits TRBJ2-7 better. The CDR3 length is 12 residues. Germline CDR1 is MNHEY and CDR2 is SMNVEV (reference sequence). The CDR3, as DNA: TGTGCCAGCGGAAATTCATACAATGGGCAGTACTTC. It encodes CASGNSYNGQYF.

The genes are TRBV4-1 and TRBJ1-1; D perhaps matches TRBD1 (5 bases). The CDR3 totals 14 residues. CDR1 MGHRA and CDR2 YSYEKL come from the germline V gene. Trimming took off 3 bases at V and 3 bases at J, with 11 bases between the two ends. The CDR3 DNA reads TGCGCCAGCAGCCACGGGGGTTTAGACACTGAAGCTTTCTTT. Its translation is CASSHGGLDTEAFF.